Below, 6 T cell receptor beta chains from the same sample are listed, as sequenced in a study of blood T cell repertoires in COVID-19. The assay was immunoSEQ multiplex PCR, and TCRdb's table has in-frame clones only and misses some. The sample holds 75,000 to 100,000 clones, 70% to 90% seen once. The sequenced sample consisted of peripheral blood. These receptors were obtained from a man older than 75 with acute or convalescent COVID-19.

The gene calls are TRBV9 and TRBJ2-3; D unresolved. V shed 0 bases and J shed 2 bases, with 16 bases lying between them. The CDR3 extends over 17 amino acids. The germline V gene encodes CDR1 SGDLS and CDR2 YYNGEE. For the CDR3, the DNA is TGTGCCAGCAGCGTAGGTGTTAGCAGTTCTCTCACAGATACGCAGTATTTT. Its translation: CASSVGVSSSLTDTQYF.

The chain uses TRBV5-1 and TRBJ2-5, with 9 positions matching TRBD1. Trimming at V came to 0 bases and at J to 1 base, leaving 7 bases not matched to a gene. This CDR3 has 17 amino acids. Germline CDR1 SGHRS, CDR2 YFSETQ. In DNA, the CDR3 is TGCGCCAGCAGCTTGGCCCAGGGACAGGGACTCCAAGAGACCCAGTACTTC. Protein product: CASSLAQGQGLQETQYF.

The chain recombines TRBV5-4 with TRBJ1-1; D is perhaps TRBD1 (5 bases). The CDR3 runs to 14 residues. Trimming pared 3 bases from V and 3 bases from J, leaving 12 bases between. Germline V gene data show CDR1 as SGHNT and CDR2 as YYREEE (reference sequence). The CDR3 nucleotides read TGTGCCAGCAGCTCCCCGGGGGGGGACACTGAAGCTTTCTTT. It specifies CASSSPGGDTEAFF.

The chain recombines TRBV24-1 with TRBJ1-2; 7 bases are shared with TRBD1. The V and J ends lost 7 bases and 2 bases, in that order; junction bases with no gene match: 15. CDR1 and CDR2 from the germline V gene are KGHDR and SFDVKD. The CDR3 has 17 residues. The CDR3 sequence is CATRVSRGDSKNYGYTF. Here the CDR3 DNA reads TGTGCCACCAGAGTTTCCAGGGGGGATTCGAAAAACTATGGCTACACCTTC.

The rearrangement joins TRBV6-5 to TRBJ1-2, with 8 bases lining up with TRBD1. CDR3 length: 16 amino acids. V was pared by 2 bases and J by 8 bases, with 13 bases of the junction left unmatched. Germline V gives CDR1 MNHEY, CDR2 SVGAGI. This chain's CDR3 is CASSYSGKDRGEGYTF. The CDR3 nucleotides are TGTGCCAGCAGTTACAGTGGAAAAGACAGGGGAGAGGGCTACACCTTC.

The rearrangement uses TRBV4-3 and TRBJ2-1; 12 bases are shared with TRBD2. Losses at the gene ends were 3 bases for V and 7 bases for J; bases not matched to a gene: 10. The CDR3 covers 17 residues. CDR1 and CDR2 from the germline V gene are LGHNA and YSLEER. The CDR3 is CASSQTLAGGPGNEQFF. CDR3 nucleotides: TGCGCCAGCAGCCAGACTCTAGCGGGAGGGCCAGGTAATGAGCAGTTCTTC.